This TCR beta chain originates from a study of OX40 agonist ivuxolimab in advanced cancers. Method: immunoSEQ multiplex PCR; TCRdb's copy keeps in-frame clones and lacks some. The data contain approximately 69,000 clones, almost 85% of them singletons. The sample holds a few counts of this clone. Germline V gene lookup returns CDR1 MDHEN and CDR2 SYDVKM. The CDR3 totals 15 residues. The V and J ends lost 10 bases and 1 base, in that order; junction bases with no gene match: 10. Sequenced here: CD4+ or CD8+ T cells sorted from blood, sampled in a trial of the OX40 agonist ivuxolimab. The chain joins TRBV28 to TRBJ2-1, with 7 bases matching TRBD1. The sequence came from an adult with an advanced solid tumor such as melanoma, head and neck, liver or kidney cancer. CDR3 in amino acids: CATRGGRGSYNEQFF. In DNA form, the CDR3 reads TGTGCCACCCGGGGTGGCAGGGGGTCCTACAATGAGCAGTTCTTC. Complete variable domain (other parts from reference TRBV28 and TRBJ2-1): DVKVTQSSRYLVKRTGEKVFLECVQDMDHENMFWYRQDPGLGLRLIYFSYDVKMKEKGDIPEGYSVSREKKERFSLILESASTNQTSMYLCATRGGRGSYNEQFFGPGTRLTVL.